The TCR beta chain described here comes from a study of memory CD4+ T cells and cytomegalovirus serostatus. About the research overall: Donors were healthy Belgian adults, 10 or so CMV seropositive and approximately 23 seronegative.

With 2 bases removed from V and 2 bases from J, the gap between germline ends came to 14 bases. This CDR3 is 16 amino acids long. Germline V gene sequence: CDR1 SEHNR, CDR2 FQNEAQ (reference sequence). The sort gate was single viable CD3+CD4+CD8-CD45RO+ cells for memory CD4+ T cells. The assay was immunoSEQ multiplex PCR, and TCRdb's table has in-frame clones only and misses some. Of more than 55,000 clones listed, 75% to 90% are singletons. Overall study results and limits: Median bootstrapped AUC for CMV status was around 0.95 originally, less than 0.92 US-trained. The CMV-associated TCR signature appears largely within the CD4+ memory repertoire.

Remarks on this clone: No antigen is known for it.

The sequenced material came from memory CD4+ T cells from blood. V and J are TRBV7-9 and TRBJ2-3; a possible D gene is TRBD2 (5 bases). The clonotype was recovered from an adult in good health and CMV-seronegative. The CDR3 reads CASSLTGVFPTDTQYF. Written as DNA, the CDR3 is TGTGCCAGCAGCTTAACCGGGGTCTTCCCCACAGATACGCAGTATTTT.